This passage covers 15 T cell receptor beta chains from one sample sequenced in a study of cytomegalovirus exposure and HLA in healthy donors. The study ran its PCR with 60 Vbeta and 13 Jbeta primers. Generated by immunoSEQ multiplex PCR, the TCRdb table keeps only in-frame clones and is missing some. The sample shows some 110,000 clones, 60% to 80% of them seen only once. The specimen sequenced was PBMCs. The receptors were gathered from a man aged 45 to 65 in good health and CMV-seropositive.

The rearrangement links TRBV6-6 to TRBJ2-1, with D perhaps matching TRBD1 (6 bases). The CDR3 totals 14 residues. V dropped 8 bases and J dropped 9 bases, with 20 bases sitting between them. Germline CDR1 MNHNY, CDR2 SVGAGI (reference sequence). In DNA form, the CDR3 reads TGTGCCAGCTCGGGGACATTTGGGATAGGTGAGCAGTTCTTC. Translating it yields CASSGTFGIGEQFF.

This chain joins TRBV5-6 and TRBJ2-7; D unclear. The CDR3 loop spans 14 amino acids. The germline V gene encodes CDR1 SGHDT and CDR2 YYEEEE. The V and J ends lost 0 bases and 3 bases respectively, with 10 bases between them. The CDR3 bases are TGTGCCAGCAGCTTGGTCGCGCAGGTCTACGAGCAGTACTTC. Translated: CASSLVAQVYEQYF.

The chain links TRBV10-1 to TRBJ2-3, with TRBD1 as a possible D gene (6 bases). Germline values: CDR1 WNHNN, CDR2 SYGVQD (reference sequence). V dropped 4 bases and J dropped 4 bases, with 12 bases sitting between them. The CDR3 sequence is 14 residues long. CDR3: CASSVAGVADTQYF. The DNA of the CDR3 is TGCGCCAGCAGTGTGGCAGGGGTGGCAGATACGCAGTATTTT.

The chain uses TRBV2 and TRBJ1-5, with D possibly TRBD1 on 5 matching bases. Per the germline V gene, CDR1 is SNHLY and CDR2 is FYNNEI. This CDR3 is built from 14 residues. V was clipped by 7 bases and J by 0 bases, with 10 bases between them. The DNA for the CDR3 is TGTGCCAGCATGGGAGGGGATAGCAATCAGCCCCAGCATTTT. Residues: CASMGGDSNQPQHF.

The chain employs TRBV29-1 and TRBJ2-7; 8 bases align to TRBD1. Per the germline V gene, CDR1 is SQVTM and CDR2 is ANQGSEA. J lost 5 bases, V lost 8 bases, and 11 bases had no gene match. The CDR3 is 13 amino acids. The CDR3 reads CSHAGQGINEQYF. The CDR3, as DNA: TGCAGCCATGCAGGACAGGGTATAAACGAGCAGTACTTC.

This chain joins TRBV27 and TRBJ2-6; D is possibly TRBD1 (6 bases). The V end was cut by 4 bases, the J end by 7 bases, with 11 bases between. The CDR3 spans 14 residues. Germline V CDR1 and CDR2: MNHEY, SMNVEV (reference sequence). The CDR3 nucleotides read TGTGCCAGCAGTTCCACGGGGACAGCCAACGTCCTGACTTTC. It codes for CASSSTGTANVLTF.

The rearrangement links TRBV29-1 to TRBJ2-7; perhaps TRBD1 as D (5 bases). CDR3 length: 12 residues. CDR1 is SQVTM, CDR2 ANQGSEA, per germline. Trimming stripped 5 bases from V and 6 bases from J, with 14 bases between. CDR3: CSVSTVSVEQYF. The CDR3 DNA follows: TGCAGCGTTTCGACAGTCTCCGTCGAGCAGTACTTC.

The chain is built from TRBV15 and TRBJ1-5; D is possibly TRBD1 (6 bases). This CDR3 contains 15 residues. V lost 0 bases and J lost 2, with 8 bases in between. CDR1 LNHNV and CDR2 YYDKDF come from the germline V gene (reference sequence). The CDR3 protein is CATSRDGGRNQPQHF. The CDR3 DNA is TGTGCCACCAGCAGAGACGGGGGGCGCAATCAGCCCCAGCATTTT. Full variable domain (missing parts from reference TRBV15 and TRBJ1-5): DAMVIQNPRYQVTQFGKPVTLSCSQTLNHNVMYWYQQKSSQAPKLLFHYYDKDFNNEADTPDNFQSRRPNTSFCFLDIRSPGLGDTAMYLCATSRDGGRNQPQHFGDGTRLSIL.

With regard to this clone: Germline is not matched at one junction end, which may reflect a read error. The J gene is TRBJ1-1, the V gene TRBV29-1; D uncertain. Germline lookup yields CDR1 SQVTM and CDR2 ANQGSEA. CDR3 length: 13 residues. The CDR3 spells CSVVPSLNTEAFF. CDR3 bases: TGCAGCGTTGTACCGTCACTGAATACTGAAGCTTTCTTT.

The rearrangement uses TRBV5-6 and TRBJ1-1; tentative D call: TRBD1 (5 bases). V lost 3 bases and J lost 1, with 13 bases in between. Germline lookup yields CDR1 SGHDT and CDR2 YYEEEE. The CDR3 extends over 15 amino acids. The CDR3, as DNA: TGTGCCAGCAGCTCCAGCCCGACAGAGAACACTGAAGCTTTCTTT. Protein sequence: CASSSSPTENTEAFF.

The chain carries TRBV11-2 and TRBJ2-3, with 8 positions matching TRBD2. The CDR3 covers 14 residues. V was clipped by 1 base and J by 8 bases; unmatched bases: 5. Germline V gene data show CDR1 as SGHAT and CDR2 as FQNNGV. CDR3 sequence: CASSLARGGSTQYF. The DNA of the CDR3 is TGTGCCAGCAGCTTAGCCCGGGGGGGTTCTACGCAGTATTTT.

The J gene is TRBJ2-5, the V gene TRBV7-9; 9 nucleotides line up with TRBD2. The length of the CDR3 is 16 residues. After removal of 2 bases from V and 2 bases from J, the junction contained 6 bases not matched to a gene. CDR1 and CDR2 from the germline V gene are SEHNR and FQNEAQ (reference sequence). The CDR3 sequence: CASSLSLAGSQETQYF. The CDR3, as DNA: TGTGCCAGCAGCTTAAGTCTAGCGGGGAGTCAAGAGACCCAGTACTTC.

The rearrangement uses TRBV5-1 and TRBJ2-7, with 9 bases lining up with TRBD1. The CDR3 sequence is 17 residues long. V lost 4 bases to trimming and J lost 2 bases; unmatched junction nucleotides: 13. Germline CDR1 reads SGHRS; CDR2 reads YFSETQ. The CDR3 here is CASSVYRGLGEPYEQYF. CDR3 coding DNA: TGCGCCAGCAGCGTTTACAGGGGGCTGGGCGAGCCCTACGAGCAGTACTTC.

The V gene is TRBV7-9, the J gene TRBJ2-5; 7 bases match TRBD1. J was trimmed by 0 bases and V by 2 bases; bases with no gene match: 15. The CDR3 consists of 19 residues. CDR1 is SEHNR and CDR2 is FQNEAQ in the germline V gene (reference sequence). The chain's CDR3 is CASSLLAFEGDSYQETQYF. CDR3 coding DNA: TGTGCCAGCAGCTTATTGGCCTTCGAGGGGGACAGCTACCAAGAGACCCAGTACTTC.

The rearrangement uses TRBV2 and TRBJ2-5, with 13 positions matching TRBD2. The CDR3 length is 16 residues. J gave up 5 bases and V 4 bases, and 7 bases lay outside the gene matches. Germline CDR1 SNHLY, CDR2 FYNNEI. Here the CDR3 DNA reads TGTGCCAGCAGTGCCGGACTAGCGGGAGCTCGGGAGACCCAGTACTTC. Translation gives CASSAGLAGARETQYF.